Listed below are T cell receptor beta chains from one sample, sequenced in a study of CD4 T cells in relation to SARS-CoV-2 and coronaviruses. The antigens for these receptors are not known. The assay was immunoSEQ multiplex PCR, and TCRdb's table has in-frame clones only and misses some. The sample lists roughly 14,000 clones, 75% to 85% occurring once. The sequenced sample was CD4+ T cells from PBMCs, cultured in vitro. These receptors all come from a human donor in good health. The CDR3 runs from the conserved cysteine through the conserved F or W. A D gene is named only where the DNA matches it firmly. Only part of the rows carry a size: once, few, many, or a class if the clone is expanded.

j_call | d_call | clone_size | v_call | cdr3_nt | cdr3_aa
TRBJ2-5 | TRBD2 | - | TRBV19 | TGTGCCAGTAGTAAGACTAGCTGGGAGACCCAGTACTTC | CASSKTSWETQYF
TRBJ2-3 | TRBD1 | once | TRBV4-1 | TGCGCCAGCAGCCCACAGGGGCAGGATACGCAGTATTTT | CASSPQGQDTQYF
TRBJ2-3 | TRBD1 | - | TRBV24-1 | TGTGCCACCAGTGATTCGGGACAGGGGATAGATACGCAGTATTTT | CATSDSGQGIDTQYF
TRBJ2-2 | - | once | TRBV7-3 | TGTGCCAGCAGCTTAACTCGCCCCGCGAACACCGGGGAGCTGTTTTTT | CASSLTRPANTGELFF
TRBJ2-1 | - | once | TRBV5-1 | TGCGCCAGTAAGTCACAGGGTACGAACAATGAGCAGTTCTTC | CASKSQGTNNEQFF
TRBJ2-1 | TRBD1 | - | TRBV3-1/TRBV3-2 | TGTGCCAGCAGACCTACCCAGGGGGTGTCCTTAAACAATGAGCAGTTCTTC | CASRPTQGVSLNNEQFF
TRBJ2-7 | TRBD1 | - | TRBV5-4 | TGTGCCAGCGGACGGGACAGGCGGGACGAGCAGTACTTC | CASGRDRRDEQYF
TRBJ2-2 | - | - | TRBV19 | TGTGCCAGTAGTATAGGCTCGGGGGCGACAACGAACACCGGGGAGCTGTTTTTT | CASSIGSGATTNTGELFF
TRBJ2-5 | - | once | TRBV30 | TGTGCCTGGAGTGTACGGGATAGTACGCACGGGGAGACCCAGTACTTC | CAWSVRDSTHGETQYF
TRBJ1-5 | TRBD1 | - | TRBV4-1 | TGCGCCAGCAGCCAGGGGACAGGGGCCCTCAATCAGCCCCAGCATTTT | CASSQGTGALNQPQHF
TRBJ1-1 | - | - | TRBV4-1 | TGCGCCAGCAGCCAAGTCAGAAACACTGAAGCTTTCTTT | CASSQVRNTEAFF
TRBJ2-6 | - | - | TRBV5-1 | TGCGCCAGCAGCTTGGCCGTCAGCTCTGGGGCCAACGTCCTGACTTTC | CASSLAVSSGANVLTF
TRBJ1-2 | TRBD1 | - | TRBV19 | TGTGCCAGTAGGAGAGGGACAGGTCTGGGAGGCTACACCTTC | CASRRGTGLGGYTF
TRBJ2-2 | TRBD2 | - | TRBV19 | TGTGCCAGTAGTATAGGTGGGCTAGCGGGAGAGACCGGGGAGCTGTTTTTT | CASSIGGLAGETGELFF
TRBJ2-7 | - | - | TRBV11-2 | TGTGCCAGCAGGCATCTGTCACGCTCCTACGAGCAGTACTTC | CASRHLSRSYEQYF
TRBJ1-2 | - | - | TRBV20-1 | TGCAGTGCTAGATACTATGGCTACACCTTC | CSARYYGYTF
TRBJ2-7 | TRBD2 | few | TRBV19 | TGTGCCAGTAGTATAGCTAGCGGGAACTTCGAGCAGTACTTC | CASSIASGNFEQYF
TRBJ1-2 | TRBD1 | few | TRBV28 | TGTGCCAGCAGTTTAGGACAGGGAGATGGCTACACCTTC | CASSLGQGDGYTF
TRBJ2-2 | - | - | TRBV28 | TGTGCCAGCAGGGTTGGGGGCACCGGGGAGCTGTTTTTT | CASRVGGTGELFF
TRBJ2-5 | TRBD2 | - | TRBV5-6 | TGTGCCACACGGACTAGCGGGAGGGAGACCCAGTACTTC | CATRTSGRETQYF
TRBJ2-1 | TRBD2 | - | TRBV5-1 | TGCGCCAGCTCCCAGCGGGAGCGTCTCGGTTCTGAGCAGTTCTTC | CASSQRERLGSEQFF
TRBJ2-1 | TRBD2 | - | TRBV18 | TGTGCCAGCTCACCTGATATTAGCGGGAGTTTGGGTGAGCAGTTCTTC | CASSPDISGSLGEQFF
TRBJ2-7 | TRBD1 | - | TRBV6-5 | TGTGCCAGCAGTTACTCGAGGGGACAGGGTTCATACGAGCAGTACTTC | CASSYSRGQGSYEQYF
TRBJ1-1 | - | - | TRBV7-9 | TGTGCCAGCAGCCCAGGGCTAACGAACACTGAAGCTTTCTTT | CASSPGLTNTEAFF
TRBJ2-1 | TRBD2 | few | TRBV7-9 | TGTGCCAGCAGCCGGCCGTCGGGAGGGTCCTACAATGAGCAGTTCTTC | CASSRPSGGSYNEQFF
TRBJ2-7 | TRBD1 | - | TRBV6-5 | TGTGCCACCATAGGGACAGGGAGGCACTCCGAGCAGTACTTC | CATIGTGRHSEQYF
TRBJ1-5 | - | - | TRBV5-6 | TGTGCCAGCAGCTCAAGACCCGATCAGCCCCAGCATTTT | CASSSRPDQPQHF
TRBJ1-1 | - | once | TRBV19 | TGTGCCAGTAGTGACAGCGAAGCCACTGAAGCTTTCTTT | CASSDSEATEAFF
TRBJ2-3 | - | - | TRBV7-9 | TGTGCCAGCAGCCTAGGAGGGTACCTGCGGTATACGCAGTATTTT | CASSLGGYLRYTQYF
TRBJ1-4 | - | - | TRBV27 | TGTGCCAGCAGTTTAAGGGTTGCTAATGAAAAACTGTTTTTT | CASSLRVANEKLFF
TRBJ1-5 | TRBD1 | - | TRBV6-2/TRBV6-3 | TGTGCCAGCAGTCCCGGGACAGGGGTGGGTCAGCCCCAGCATTTT | CASSPGTGVGQPQHF
TRBJ2-1 | - | - | TRBV19 | TGTGCCAGTAGGGGACGGGCACCGTTATTCTCCTACAATGAGCAGTTCTTC | CASRGRAPLFSYNEQFF
TRBJ2-7 | TRBD1 | - | TRBV7-2 | TGTGCCAGCAGCCCCTCACTAGGGGGACAGGTCTACGAGCAGTACTTC | CASSPSLGGQVYEQYF
TRBJ2-6 | TRBD2 | - | TRBV5-1 | TGCGCCAGCAGCTATACTCCCGGGGGGGCCGGGGCCAACGTCCTGACTTTC | CASSYTPGGAGANVLTF
TRBJ2-7 | TRBD2 | - | TRBV28 | TGTGCCAGCAGTCCCTGGGGGACTAGCGGGTCGGGGGGTCTGTACGAGCAGTACTTC | CASSPWGTSGSGGLYEQYF
TRBJ2-4 | - | - | TRBV6-5 | TGTGCCAGCAGAAGCGTTTTGGAAAACATTCAGTACTTC | CASRSVLENIQYF
TRBJ2-5 | - | - | TRBV19 | TGTGCCAGTAGTACCCAGGGTCCAGAGACCCAGTACTTC | CASSTQGPETQYF
TRBJ1-1 | - | - | TRBV7-3 | TGTGCCAGCAGCGGGGGACCCGGAACTGAAGCTTTCTTT | CASSGGPGTEAFF
TRBJ1-5 | - | - | TRBV27 | TGTGCCAGCAGTTTAGTCAGGCAGGATCAGCCCCAGCATTTT | CASSLVRQDQPQHF